This T cell receptor (beta chain) was sequenced for a study of blood T cell repertoires in COVID-19. Study context: The United States, Italy and Spain were the sources of the acute and convalescent COVID-19 samples. The cDNA or gDNA used as material had been derived from T cells, B-cell-depleted T cells, or PBMCs.

Study processing details: Reference gene primer amplification gave nucleated cell count estimates. This table comes from immunoSEQ multiplex PCR, and its TCRdb copy is limited to in-frame clones, with some not included. Clonal size and the V and J genes are those of that table, whereas D and trimming came from the DNA. This sample yields 310,000 or so clones, of which 85% to 90% are seen a single time; 1% to 1.5% belongs to the top ten. V lost 8 bases and J 1 base, leaving 14 bases between the germline ends. This CDR3 contains 14 residues. Germline CDR1 and CDR2: MDHEN and SYDVKM. This clonotype was sampled from a man between 70 and 80 years old with acute or convalescent COVID-19. The J gene is TRBJ1-1, the V gene TRBV28; D is perhaps TRBD1 (5 bases). Sequenced: peripheral blood. The CDR3 sequence is CASRGWQQNTEAFF. CDR3 bases: TGTGCCAGCCGGGGGTGGCAGCAGAACACTGAAGCTTTCTTT. The full variable domain, completed using reference TRBV28 and TRBJ1-1, is DVKVTQSSRYLVKRTGEKVFLECVQDMDHENMFWYRQDPGLGLRLIYFSYDVKMKEKGDIPEGYSVSREKKERFSLILESASTNQTSMYLCASRGWQQNTEAFFGQGTRLTVV.